These 2 T cell receptor beta chains were sequenced from one sample in a study of OX40 agonist ivuxolimab in advanced cancers. TCRdb's copy holds only in-frame clones and misses some; the assay was immunoSEQ multiplex PCR. The sample contains 150,000 to 170,000 clones, approximately 94% of which appear only once. The specimen was CD4+ or CD8+ T cells sorted from blood, collected in a trial of the OX40 agonist ivuxolimab. The receptors stem from an adult with an advanced solid tumor such as melanoma, head and neck, liver or kidney cancer.

In this sample, this clone turned up once. The chain is built from TRBV20-1 and TRBJ1-4, with D uncertain. The CDR3 covers 11 residues. V was pared by 4 bases and J by 7 bases, with 7 bases between. CDR1 and CDR2 from the germline V gene are DFQATT and SNEGSKA (reference sequence). CDR3 region: CSATGFEKLFF. The CDR3 DNA follows: TGCAGTGCTACCGGGTTTGAAAAACTGTTTTTT.

The chain has TRBV4-3 and TRBJ2-7, with 10 positions matching TRBD2. J lost 4 bases, V lost 3 bases, and 9 bases had no gene match. Germline V lookup: CDR1 LGHNA, CDR2 YSLEER. The CDR3 has 16 amino acids. The CDR3 region is CASSQGPSGGGYEQYF. The CDR3 DNA reads as TGCGCCAGCAGCCAGGGTCCTAGCGGGGGAGGATACGAGCAGTACTTC.